This T cell receptor beta chain came from a study of T cell repertoires in cytomegalovirus infection (dated by TCRdb to between 2018 and 2020). About the study as a whole: Because public TCR beta signatures pointed to carriage of CMV infection together with the matching HLA type, the HLA type of each donor mattered for the analysis.

Sequencing used an Illumina HiSeq 1500. TCRdb trimmed public reads at Q25 via fastp, called clones via MiXCR and kept in-frame beta chains. Identical CDR3 proteins give one entry, which carries the most common genes and DNA. Counted in this sample were under 200,000 distinct CDR3 sequences; roughly a sixth of them appeared once. The ten most abundant clones make up around 19% of the sample. Results and caveats for the whole study, not just this receptor: In both this cohort and an independent cohort of some 350 donors, the cumulative frequency of public TCR beta family members distinguished carriers of CMV infection plus the relevant HLA type. In the ex vivo response, HLA-C-restricted CMV-specific TCR beta clonotypes were dominant, and in two of eight donors the single most frequent clonotype came from this HLA-C-restricted group.

In regard to this clonotype: The antigen it binds to is not known. Per-base qualities were not stored, and no clone one base away is much larger.

The germline V gene (reference sequence) sets CDR1 to SEHNR and CDR2 to FQNEAQ. The CDR3 has 11 amino acids, counting the end cysteine and phenylalanine. Only the CDR3 region is kept as DNA, spanning 33 bases read in frame from base 1. V lost 5 bases and J lost 5 bases; the stretch between them is 4 bases long. This receptor was identified in a human donor in good health (CMV status not recorded). Some clones in this sample may be carry-over from other donors' samples. Sequences were obtained from CD8+ T cells from PBMCs. The chain joins TRBV7-9 to TRBJ2-1; no D gene call is confident. DNA sequence: TGTGCCAGCAGCAAAAACAATGAGCAGTTCTTC. The resulting protein is CASSKNNEQFF.